Listed below are T cell receptor beta chains from one sample, sequenced in a study of tumor and adjacent non-tumor tissue in lung cancer. Each CDR3 protein is one row after TCRdb ran MiXCR on the multiplex PCR reads. The top ten clones hold 20% to 25% of a sample with fewer than 130,000 distinct CDR3 sequences, 84% of them seen once. Sequenced: lung tumor tissue. The origin of the receptors is a man aged 70 or older with non-small cell lung cancer. Each CDR3 is given with its conserved first and last residue. Fields, in order: V gene, J gene, clone size, D gene, CDR3 protein, CDR3 DNA. D genes are given only for firm matches. Clone size appears in some rows only: once, few, many, or a class for an expanded clone.

>TRBV4-1|TRBJ2-3|-|-
CASSKVAGPDMQYF
TGCGCTAGCAGCAAAGTGGCAGGGCCAGATATGCAGTATTTT
>TRBV20-1|TRBJ2-1|-|TRBD2
CSARGTSRRMGNEQFF
TGCAGTGCTAGGGGGACTAGCAGGAGAATGGGAAATGAGCAGTTCTTC
>TRBV5-6|TRBJ1-5|few|-
CTSSSTSGQGTDQPQHF
TGTACCAGCAGCTCGACCTCTGGGCAGGGCACAGATCAGCCCCAGCATTTT
>TRBV4-2|TRBJ1-4|-|-
CASSQDFLRGHRRKLFF
TGTGCCAGTAGCCAAGATTTTTTAAGGGGACATCGGAGGAAACTGTTTTTT
>TRBV5-5|TRBJ2-2|-|TRBD1
CASSPGTATGELFF
TGTGCCAGCAGCCCCGGGACAGCCACCGGGGAGCTGTTTTTT
>TRBV6-1|TRBJ1-5|-|TRBD1
CATWTGNLPQHF
TGTGCCACTTGGACAGGGAATCTGCCCCAGCATTTT
>TRBV4-3|TRBJ2-7|-|-
CACSQDRDYGYEQYF
TGCGCCTGCAGCCAAGACCGCGACTATGGATACGAGCAGTACTTC
>TRBV29-1|TRBJ1-1|-|-
CSVERGAACTEAFF
TGCAGCGTTGAACGGGGGGCTGCTTGCACTGAAGCTTTCTTT
>TRBV11-3|TRBJ2-5|-|-
CASNPIGVLSSETQYF
TGTGCCAGCAACCCCATCGGGGTATTATCGAGTGAGACCCAATACTTC
>TRBV12-5|TRBJ1-5|-|-
CASGFDRNQRQHF
TGTGCTAGTGGTTTTGACAGAAACCAGCGACAGCATTTT
>TRBV6-1|TRBJ2-3|-|TRBD2
CASSYRLAEGPDTQYF
TGTGCCAGCAGTTACCGACTAGCGGAGGGGCCGGATACGCAGTATTTT
>TRBV10-3|TRBJ1-5|once|-
CAIRITGEGDQLQHF
TGTGCCATCAGAATAACAGGAGAAGGGGATCAGCTCCAGCATTTT
>TRBV14|TRBJ1-5|-|-
CASSPGGSGDRQSQHF
TGTGCCAGCAGCCCCGGGGGTAGCGGGGATAGACAGTCCCAGCATTTT
>TRBV5-4|TRBJ2-7|-|-
CAISLGVVVDREQYF
TGTGCCATCAGCTTGGGGGTAGTGGTGGATCGGGAGCAGTACTTC
>TRBV11-2|TRBJ2-3|-|-
CASSCRGVGRDTQYF
TGCGCCAGCAGCTGTCGGGGAGTAGGCAGAGATACGCAGTATTTT
>TRBV10-3|TRBJ1-2|-|-
CAISESSGNFYGYTF
TGTGCGATCAGTGAGTCTAGCGGGAACTTTTACGGCTACACCTTC
>TRBV28|TRBJ2-1|many|-
CASSFDKGSYNEQFF
TGTGCCAGCAGTTTTGACAAAGGCAGCTACAATGAGCAGTTCTTC
>TRBV18|TRBJ2-1|-|-
CASSPADEQFF
TGTGCCAGCTCACCAGCGGACGAGCAGTTCTTC
>TRBV29-1|TRBJ2-1|-|TRBD2
CSVGLAGGYDEEFF
TGCAGCGTCGGACTAGCGGGAGGCTACGATGAGGAATTCTTC
>TRBV11-2|TRBJ2-1|-|-
CACSLHMRDLASYNEQFF
TGTGCCTGCAGTTTACATATGCGGGACCTGGCCTCCTACAATGAGCAGTTCTTC
>TRBV11-1|TRBJ2-7|-|-
CASSSLETTYEHYF
TGTGCCAGCAGCTCCTTGGAAACGACCTACGAGCACTACTTC
>TRBV11-2|TRBJ1-4|-|TRBD1
CASSGSGTGNEKLLF
TGTGCCAGCAGCGGAAGTGGGACAGGTAATGAAAAACTGTTGTTT